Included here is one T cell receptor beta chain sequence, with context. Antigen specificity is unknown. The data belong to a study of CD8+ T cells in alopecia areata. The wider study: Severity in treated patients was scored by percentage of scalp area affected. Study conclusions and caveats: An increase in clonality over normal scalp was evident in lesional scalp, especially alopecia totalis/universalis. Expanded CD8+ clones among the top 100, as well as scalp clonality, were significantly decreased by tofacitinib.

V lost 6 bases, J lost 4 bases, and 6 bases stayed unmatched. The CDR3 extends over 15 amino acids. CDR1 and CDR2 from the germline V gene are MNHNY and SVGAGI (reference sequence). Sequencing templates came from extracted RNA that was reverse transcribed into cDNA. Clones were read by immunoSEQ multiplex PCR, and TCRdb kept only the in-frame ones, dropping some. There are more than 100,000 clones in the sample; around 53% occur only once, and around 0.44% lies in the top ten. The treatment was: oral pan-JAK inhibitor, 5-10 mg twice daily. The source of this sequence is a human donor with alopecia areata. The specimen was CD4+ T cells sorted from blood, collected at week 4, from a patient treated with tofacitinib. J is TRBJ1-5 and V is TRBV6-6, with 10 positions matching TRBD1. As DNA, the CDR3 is TGTGCCAGCAGCCGGGACAGGGGAGGTAATCAGCCCCAGCATTTT. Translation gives CASSRDRGGNQPQHF.